These 17 T cell receptor beta chains share one sample of origin, sequenced in a study of blood T cell repertoires in COVID-19 (TCRdb year 2020). Library preparation employed the immunoSEQ multiplex PCR assay. This immuneACCESS table, as held by TCRdb, lists in-frame sequences with V and J called but not all clones. Of the missing ones, under half trace to an unresolved V gene in checked studies; the others have no known cause. The sample yields about 150,000 clones; 76% were counted once. About 4% of the sample comes from the top ten. The source material was peripheral blood. These receptors were obtained from an elderly woman with acute or convalescent COVID-19.

The chain uses TRBV19 and TRBJ1-1; tentative D call: TRBD1 (6 bases). V was cut by 7 bases and J by 0 bases, with 9 bases left in between. The germline V gene has CDR1 LNHDA and CDR2 SQIVND (reference sequence). The CDR3 is made up of 13 amino acids. CDR3 amino acids: CASNRQVNTEAFF. CDR3 nucleotides: TGTGCCAGTAACCGACAGGTGAACACTGAAGCTTTCTTT.

This rearrangement joins TRBV19 to TRBJ1-5; D is possibly TRBD1 (5 bases). In germline, CDR1 is LNHDA, CDR2 SQIVND (reference sequence). The length of the CDR3 is 17 residues. Trimming pared 0 bases from V and 0 bases from J, leaving 12 bases between. Here the CDR3 DNA reads TGTGCCAGTAGTATAGATCACAGGTCTTTTAGCAATCAGCCCCAGCATTTT. Protein sequence: CASSIDHRSFSNQPQHF.

The chain has TRBV10-3 and TRBJ2-1; TRBD1 matches at 8 bases. Germline CDR1 is ENHRY and CDR2 is SYGVKD. After removal of 6 bases from V and 9 bases from J, the junction contained 7 bases not matched to a gene. The CDR3 runs to 13 residues. CDR3 sequence reads: CAIRDREASEQFF. The DNA of the CDR3 is TGTGCCATCAGGGACAGGGAGGCTAGTGAGCAGTTCTTC.

In DNA form, the CDR3 reads TGCGCCAGCAGTCGCACGCTACCGGGACAGGGAAACTACGAGCAGTACTTC. Protein: CASSRTLPGQGNYEQYF. The V call is TRBV5-1, the J call TRBJ2-7; 9 positions match TRBD1. Trimming removed 5 bases from V and 3 bases from J; junction bases left unmatched: 15. Germline V CDR1 and CDR2: SGHRS, YFSETQ. CDR3 length: 17 amino acids.

The chain is built from TRBV7-9 and TRBJ2-2; 11 bases fit TRBD2. Germline trimming cut 6 bases from V and 3 bases from J; bases unmatched to any gene: 6. CDR3 length equals 16 residues. Per the germline V gene, CDR1 is SEHNR and CDR2 is FQNEAQ (reference sequence). The CDR3 loop is CASRGGLAADTGELFF. In DNA, the CDR3 is TGTGCCAGCAGGGGGGGACTAGCGGCCGACACCGGGGAGCTGTTTTTT.

Only a few counts were recorded for this clone. The CDR3 DNA is TGTGCCAGCAGCTTTTATAGCAATCAGCCCCAGCATTTT. Amino acids: CASSFYSNQPQHF. The chain has TRBV5-8 and TRBJ1-5; D uncertain. The CDR3 covers 13 residues. Germline V gene data show CDR1 as SGHTS and CDR2 as YDEGEE. The V and J ends lost 2 bases and 0 bases respectively, with 3 bases between them.

This rearrangement joins TRBV19 to TRBJ1-5; no definite D call. CDR1 and CDR2 from the germline V gene are LNHDA and SQIVND (reference sequence). The CDR3 length is 14 residues. V lost 4 bases to trimming and J lost 1 base, with 8 bases between them. CDR3 sequence reads: CASSNIVSNQPQHF. CDR3 sequence (DNA): TGTGCCAGTAGTAACATTGTCAGCAATCAGCCCCAGCATTTT.

This clone was picked up one time. The chain combines TRBV7-9 with TRBJ1-4; D may be TRBD1 (6 bases). The CDR3 is 15 amino acids. Trimming stripped 5 bases from V and 7 bases from J, with 17 bases between. Germline V gene sequence: CDR1 SEHNR, CDR2 FQNEAQ (reference sequence). CDR3 residues: CASSITRGMSEKLFF. The DNA for the CDR3 is TGTGCCAGCAGCATTACCAGGGGCATGAGTGAAAAACTGTTTTTT.

This chain connects TRBV6-5 to TRBJ1-1, with D perhaps TRBD1 (5 bases). The CDR3 contains 15 residues. Germline V CDR1 and CDR2: MNHEY, SVGAGI. Trimming cost V 0 bases and J 3 bases, with 11 bases left between them. In DNA form, the CDR3 reads TGTGCCAGCAGTTACTCGCTTGGGGCTTACACTGAAGCTTTCTTT. Protein sequence: CASSYSLGAYTEAFF.

This clone was seen just once. The chain has TRBV19 and TRBJ2-7, with a possible D match to TRBD1 (7 bases). V lost 4 bases to trimming and J lost 1 base, with 14 bases between them. Germline V gene sequence: CDR1 LNHDA, CDR2 SQIVND (reference sequence). The CDR3 loop spans 15 amino acids. The CDR3 DNA reads TGTGCCAGTAGTACCGGGAGACAGGGTTCCTACGAGCAGTACTTC. Translating gives CASSTGRQGSYEQYF.

V gene TRBV3-1 (or the pseudogene TRBV3-2) combines with J gene TRBJ2-7; D is unresolved. Trimming left V 0 bases short and J 4 bases short, with 10 bases between. CDR3 length equals 14 residues. The germline CDR1 and CDR2 sequences are LGHDT and YNNKEL (reference sequence). CDR3 DNA sequence: TGTGCCAGCAGCCAAGAACCCCGGTCTTACGAGCAGTACTTC. This sequence encodes CASSQEPRSYEQYF.

The J gene is TRBJ1-1, the V gene TRBV27, with D uncertain. The CDR3 length is 16 residues. CDR1 MNHEY and CDR2 SMNVEV come from the germline V gene (reference sequence). V was pared by 2 bases and J by 2 bases, with 15 bases between. CDR3 in DNA: TGTGCCAGCAGTTTACGACTCGGGGTTCTAAACACTGAAGCTTTCTTT. Its translation: CASSLRLGVLNTEAFF.

The chain couples TRBV6-2 or TRBV6-3 to TRBJ2-7, with D uncertain. The CDR3 sequence is 15 residues long. V was clipped by 6 bases and J by 0 bases, with 15 bases between them. Germline CDR1 is MNHEY and CDR2 is SVGEGT. The CDR3 sequence is CASSTTPPSSYEQYF. CDR3 sequence (DNA): TGTGCCAGCAGCACTACTCCCCCCAGCTCCTACGAGCAGTACTTC.

The CDR3 here is CASSYSGTPYEQYF. CDR3 bases: TGTGCCAGCAGTTACTCGGGGACACCCTACGAGCAGTACTTC. The chain recombines TRBV6-2 or TRBV6-3 with TRBJ2-7, with a possible D match to TRBD1 (6 bases). CDR3 length equals 14 residues. In germline, CDR1 is MNHEY, CDR2 SVGEGT. The V end lost 0 bases, the J end lost 2 bases, and 8 bases lay between the germline ends.

Only a few counts were recorded for this clone. The chain has TRBV2 and TRBJ2-2; TRBD2 aligns across 13 bases. Trimming removed 10 bases from V and 4 bases from J; junction bases left unmatched: 6. Germline lookup yields CDR1 SNHLY and CDR2 FYNNEI. There are 15 residues in the CDR3. CDR3 sequence reads: CAIPGLAGITGELFF. The CDR3 DNA reads TGTGCCATACCGGGACTAGCGGGGATCACCGGGGAGCTGTTTTTT. Drawing the rest from reference TRBV2 and TRBJ2-2, the complete variable domain is EPEVTQTPSHQVTQMGQEVILRCVPISNHLYFYWYRQILGQKVEFLVSFYNNEISEKSEIFDDQFSVERPDGSNFTLKIRSTKLEDSAMYFCAIPGLAGITGELFFGEGSRLTVL.

The CDR3 loop is CASSPIPGGTDTQYF. The CDR3 DNA is TGTGCCAGCAGTCCTATCCCCGGGGGCACAGATACGCAGTATTTT. The chain employs TRBV6-5 and TRBJ2-3; a weak D match, TRBD2 (5 bases). Trimming shortened V by 5 bases and J by 1 base, and 13 bases separated the two germline ends. The CDR3 loop spans 15 amino acids. Looked up from germline, CDR1 is MNHEY and CDR2 is SVGAGI.

This clone was seen more than once but under ten times. The V and J genes are TRBV5-1 and TRBJ1-1; the D is unclear. The ends were cut back, 0 bases at V and 2 bases at J, with 11 bases in the middle. The CDR3 loop spans 15 amino acids. CDR1 and CDR2 from the germline V gene are SGHRS and YFSETQ. CDR3 bases: TGCGCCAGCAGCTTGGCCGTGGGAGGCAACACTGAAGCTTTCTTT. Translation: CASSLAVGGNTEAFF.